The 26 T cell receptor beta chains presented below share a single source sample, sequenced in a study of shared clonotypes between healthy human individuals. Only in-frame clones appear in the TCRdb table, and some are missing; sequencing was by immunoSEQ multiplex PCR. Here the sample spans a few hundred thousand clones, 95% being singletons. Naive CD8 cells were CD45RO-negative, positively selected for CCR7, excluding terminally differentiated effector memory CD45RA+ cells. The sequencing sample was made of naive CD8+ T cells sorted from blood. The receptors stem from a woman aged 25-40 years in good health.

This clone turned up a few times. The chain employs TRBV5-1 and TRBJ2-2, with 8 bases fitting TRBD1. The CDR3 is 14 amino acids. J lost 4 bases, V lost 5 bases, and 4 bases had no gene match. CDR1 is SGHRS and CDR2 is YFSETQ in the germline V gene. CDR3 sequence: CASRLTGGTGELFF. Written as DNA, the CDR3 is TGCGCCAGCAGGCTTACAGGGGGCACCGGGGAGCTGTTTTTT.

The J gene is TRBJ1-1, the V gene TRBV11-2, with TRBD1 matching 7 bases. The CDR3 runs 15 residues. In germline, CDR1 is SGHAT, CDR2 FQNNGV. The J segment lost 0 bases and the V segment lost 4 bases, leaving 5 bases of the junction unmatched. This CDR3 is CASSSRQGVNTEAFF. In DNA, the CDR3 is TGTGCCAGCAGCTCAAGACAGGGTGTGAACACTGAAGCTTTCTTT.

This clone was seen more than once but under ten times. The V and J genes are TRBV4-2 and TRBJ2-2; D gene uncertain. Germline CDR1 LGHNA, CDR2 YNFKEQ. The V end was cut by 2 bases, the J end by 5 bases, with 3 bases between. The CDR3 totals 12 residues. CDR3 sequence: CASSQWTGELFF. The CDR3 DNA sequence: TGTGCCAGCAGCCAATGGACCGGGGAGCTGTTTTTT.

The CDR3 DNA is TGTGCCAGCAGCTCCACTAGCGGACAGTTGAATGAGCAGTTCTTC. This encodes CASSSTSGQLNEQFF. J is TRBJ2-1 and V is TRBV7-9, with TRBD2 identical over 8 bases. Germline CDR1 SEHNR, CDR2 FQNEAQ (reference sequence). The CDR3 covers 15 residues. The V gene end was trimmed by 4 bases and the J gene end by 7 bases; junction bases not matched to a gene: 9.

The rearrangement joins TRBV13 to TRBJ2-7; possibly TRBD1 for D (6 bases). V dropped 0 bases and J dropped 0 bases, with 15 bases sitting between them. The CDR3 has 17 residues. In germline, CDR1 is PRHDT, CDR2 FYEKMQ (reference sequence). CDR3 sequence: CASSLGPGTMFSYEQYF. The CDR3 DNA reads as TGTGCCAGCAGCTTAGGCCCCGGGACAATGTTCTCCTACGAGCAGTACTTC.

This rearrangement joins TRBV29-1 to TRBJ2-7, with D possibly being TRBD2 (6 bases). With 5 bases removed from V and 4 bases from J, the gap between germline ends came to 12 bases. CDR1 is SQVTM and CDR2 is ANQGSEA in the germline V gene. The CDR3 covers 12 residues. CDR3 residues: CSVPGDGYEQYF. The CDR3 DNA follows: TGCAGCGTTCCGGGGGATGGGTACGAGCAGTACTTC.

The genes are TRBV7-2 and TRBJ2-7; either TRBD1 or TRBD2 may supply D (5 bases each). This CDR3 comprises 15 residues. The germline CDR1 and CDR2 sequences are SGHTA and FQGNSA. Trimming stripped 5 bases from V and 2 bases from J, with 16 bases between. The CDR3 sequence: CASSPRQGRPYEQYF. CDR3 DNA sequence: TGTGCCAGCAGCCCCCGCCAGGGACGGCCCTACGAGCAGTACTTC.

The chain joins TRBV28 to TRBJ2-1; a possible D gene is TRBD2 (6 bases). The CDR3 is 13 residues long. Germline CDR1 and CDR2: MDHEN and SYDVKM. Trimming left V 7 bases short and J 6 bases short, with 13 bases between. CDR3 DNA sequence: TGTGCCAGCAAGTTCGGGAGTGGCAATGAGCAGTTCTTC. This sequence encodes CASKFGSGNEQFF.

V and J are TRBV11-2 and TRBJ1-2; weak D call: TRBD1 (5 bases). The germline V and J ends were trimmed by 6 bases and 11 bases, with 7 bases remaining between them. The germline CDR1 and CDR2 sequences are SGHAT and FQNNGV. CDR3 size: 9 residues. The CDR3 sequence is CASRGTYTF. In DNA, the CDR3 is TGTGCCAGCAGGGGGACGTACACCTTC.

This chain links TRBV4-1 with TRBJ2-7, with D unresolved. Deletions cut 3 bases from V and 2 bases from J, with 14 bases between. Germline assignment: CDR1 MGHRA and CDR2 YSYEKL. This CDR3 has 15 amino acids. The CDR3 sequence: CASSHLGRVPYEQYF. DNA for the CDR3: TGCGCCAGCAGCCACCTGGGAAGGGTTCCCTACGAGCAGTACTTC.

J is TRBJ2-1 and V is TRBV6-5; D is possibly TRBD2 (6 bases). The V end lost 6 bases, the J end lost 4 bases, and 10 bases lay between the germline ends. In germline, CDR1 is MNHEY, CDR2 SVGAGI. This CDR3 is 13 amino acids long. The DNA for the CDR3 is TGTGCCAGCAGCTCGGGGGTTTACAATGAGCAGTTCTTC. Translation gives CASSSGVYNEQFF.

V is TRBV5-1 and J is TRBJ2-7, with 7 bases matching TRBD2. The length of the CDR3 is 13 residues. The J segment lost 5 bases and the V segment lost 3 bases, leaving 5 bases of the junction unmatched. CDR1 is SGHRS, CDR2 YFSETQ, per germline. This CDR3 reads CASSSRTSNEQYF. CDR3 DNA: TGCGCCAGCAGCTCCCGGACTAGTAACGAGCAGTACTTC.

The CDR3 bases are TGTGCCAGCACAGCCTCCTACGAGCAGTACTTC. Translated: CASTASYEQYF. The chain carries TRBV6-1 and TRBJ2-7; D is uncertain. The length of the CDR3 is 11 residues. V dropped 7 bases and J dropped 0 bases, with 4 bases sitting between them. Germline V gene sequence: CDR1 MNHNS, CDR2 SASEGT.

The chain links TRBV5-1 to TRBJ2-2; D perhaps matches TRBD2 (6 bases). Trimming shortened V by 3 bases and J by 3 bases, and 15 bases separated the two germline ends. There are 16 residues in the CDR3. Germline V lookup: CDR1 SGHRS, CDR2 YFSETQ. The CDR3 nucleotides read TGCGCCAGCAGCTCCGGCGGGACCCGCTACACCGGGGAGCTGTTTTTT. It encodes CASSSGGTRYTGELFF.

V gene TRBV29-1 combines with J gene TRBJ2-7, with D possibly TRBD1 on 6 matching bases. Trimming removed 4 bases from V and 1 base from J, with 17 bases in between. The V gene's germline CDR1 is SQVTM and CDR2 ANQGSEA. CDR3 length equals 15 residues. Here the CDR3 DNA reads TGCAGCGTTGGAATGGCCAACAGGGATTCCTACGAGCAGTACTTC. Translated, it gives CSVGMANRDSYEQYF.

V gene TRBV5-1 combines with J gene TRBJ1-1; D call uncertain. The CDR3 is 15 residues long. V lost 6 bases to trimming and J lost 2 bases, with 17 bases between them. Germline CDR1 is SGHRS and CDR2 is YFSETQ. CDR3 in DNA: TGCGCCAGCACCAAAGGATGGTCGGATAACACTGAAGCTTTCTTT. It encodes CASTKGWSDNTEAFF.

The chain uses TRBV28 and TRBJ2-7, with D maybe TRBD1 (7 bases). The length of the CDR3 is 14 residues. Germline V gives CDR1 MDHEN, CDR2 SYDVKM. Trimming took off 5 bases at V and 0 bases at J, with 11 bases between the two ends. The CDR3 DNA reads as TGTGCCAGCAGTCCGCGGGACAGCTCCTACGAGCAGTACTTC. Translation gives CASSPRDSSYEQYF.

The genes are TRBV7-3 and TRBJ2-3; D is possibly TRBD1 or TRBD2 (6 bases each). Germline-derived CDR1 and CDR2 are SGHTA and FQGTGA. This CDR3 has 15 amino acids. Deletions cut 4 bases from V and 2 bases from J, with 13 bases between. The CDR3 is CASSYRGRVTDTQYF. The CDR3 DNA sequence: TGTGCCAGCAGCTATCGGGGGCGCGTCACAGATACGCAGTATTTT.

The chain recombines TRBV27 with TRBJ2-7; 10 bases map to TRBD2. The CDR3 length is 15 residues. Trimming removed 5 bases from V and 4 bases from J; junction bases left unmatched: 8. Germline CDR1 is MNHEY and CDR2 is SMNVEV (reference sequence). The CDR3 DNA reads TGTGCCAGCAGTATGGGACTAGCGTCAACGTACGAGCAGTACTTC. It yields the protein CASSMGLASTYEQYF.

This clone appeared once. The J gene is TRBJ2-7, the V gene TRBV28; D is unresolved. The germline V gene has CDR1 MDHEN and CDR2 SYDVKM. Between the trimmed V and J ends, which lost 1 base and 3 bases, there was a span of 10 bases. This CDR3 spans 14 amino acids. CDR3 bases: TGTGCCAGCAGTTTATTGAGGACCAACTACGAGCAGTACTTC. Its translation is CASSLLRTNYEQYF.

This chain joins TRBV27 and TRBJ2-7; 11 nucleotides match TRBD2. With V trimmed by 5 bases and J by 2 bases, 5 bases remained unmatched. Germline V CDR1 and CDR2: MNHEY, SMNVEV (reference sequence). The CDR3 consists of 15 residues. The CDR3 is CASSAVAGGPYEQYF. The CDR3 DNA sequence: TGTGCCAGCAGTGCTGTAGCGGGAGGGCCCTACGAGCAGTACTTC.

Comment on this clone: At the DNA level, this CDR3 is encoded by other sequences in the same sample as well. V gene TRBV7-8 combines with J gene TRBJ1-1, with no clear D. V was trimmed by 3 bases and J by 0 bases, leaving 2 bases between them. This CDR3 spans 12 amino acids. Germline CDR1 SGHVS, CDR2 FQNEAQ. DNA of the CDR3: TGTGCCAGCAGCTTGGTGAACACTGAAGCTTTCTTT. Its translation: CASSLVNTEAFF. Using reference TRBV7-8 and TRBJ1-1 for the parts outside the CDR3, the full variable domain is GAGVSQSPRYKVAKRGQDVALRCDPISGHVSLFWYQQALGQGPEFLTYFQNEAQLDKSGLPSDRFFAERPEGSVSTLKIQRTQQEDSAVYLCASSLVNTEAFFGQGTRLTVV.

The chain recombines TRBV6-5 with TRBJ2-1, with 9 bases lining up with TRBD2. V lost 7 bases, J lost 3 bases, and 4 bases stayed unmatched. The CDR3 runs to 14 residues. Looked up from germline, CDR1 is MNHEY and CDR2 is SVGAGI. The CDR3 reads CASTVAGVYNEQFF. In DNA form, the CDR3 reads TGTGCCAGCACCGTAGCGGGAGTCTACAATGAGCAGTTCTTC.

This clone occurred once. The chain employs TRBV5-6 and TRBJ2-3; no reliable D call. Trimming removed 0 bases at V and 5 bases at J, with 10 bases between. From germline, CDR1 is SGHDT and CDR2 YYEEEE. This CDR3 has 14 residues. In DNA form, the CDR3 reads TGTGCCAGCAGCTTGGTAGATTCGGGAGATACGCAGTATTTT. It yields the protein CASSLVDSGDTQYF.

This chain joins TRBV9 and TRBJ2-1, with TRBD2 identical over 7 bases. V gave up 0 bases and J gave up 6 bases; unmatched junction bases: 6. The CDR3 totals 15 residues. Germline CDR1 is SGDLS and CDR2 is YYNGEE. The CDR3 here is CASSVEGLIFNEQFF. Here the CDR3 DNA reads TGTGCCAGCAGCGTAGAGGGACTAATATTCAATGAGCAGTTCTTC.

The V gene is TRBV7-9, the J gene TRBJ2-1; D is unresolved. The germline V gene encodes CDR1 SEHNR and CDR2 FQNEAQ (reference sequence). The V end was cut by 1 base, the J end by 5 bases, with 12 bases between. The CDR3 is made up of 15 amino acids. The CDR3 region has the DNA TGTGCCAGCAGCTTAGGCGCCGGCGGCCACAATGAGCAGTTCTTC. This gives the protein CASSLGAGGHNEQFF.